The clone carrying this T cell receptor beta chain was seen repeatedly, ten times or more. The data are from a study of regulatory T cells in long-lasting Graves disease. The CDR3 consists of 12 residues. CDR1 is DFQATT and CDR2 is SNEGSKA in the germline V gene (reference sequence). Trimming removed 0 bases from V and 2 bases from J, with 5 bases in between. Arm-PCR of CDR3 regions with iRepertoire HTBI primers generated TCR beta libraries. TCRdb reanalysed the multiplex PCR reads using MiXCR and keeps one entry per CDR3 protein. Here the sample spans approximately 540,000 distinct CDR3 sequences, about 11% being singletons. As to time point: newly diagnosed GD, antithyroid drugs for less than 3 months. Extracted RNA from PBMCs served as the source of the TCR library. The patients were enrolled through endocrinology in Xi'an, China. This sample also appeared in a second study, on T cells in Graves' hyperthyroidism and ophthalmopathy. This second study notes: TCR CDR3 underwent first-round RT-PCR with the HTBI primer set.

The clonotype was recovered from a woman in her twenties or thirties with Graves disease. The chain couples TRBV20-1 to TRBJ2-7; the D is unclear. The source was peripheral blood mononuclear cells (PBMCs), collected at new diagnosis, from a patient treated with antithyroid drugs. The CDR3 bases are TGCAGTGCTAGAGATCGGGCCTACGAGCAGTACTTC. Its protein is CSARDRAYEQYF.